A few counts support the clone carrying this T cell receptor beta chain. Its antigen is as yet unknown. The CDR3 is 14 amino acids. V dropped 4 bases and J dropped 3; count of bases not matched to a gene: 1. CDR1 and CDR2 from the germline V gene are ENHRY and SYGVKD. Next came a second PCR, run for roughly 6 to 11 cycles, which used a sample-barcoded 5' primer along with a J-beta primer mix. TCRdb processed the 5' RACE reads anew with MiXCR; each CDR3 protein has one entry. The sample consists of under 2 million distinct CDR3 sequences, roughly 30% of them appearing once. This entry belongs to a study of blood T cells in healthy people across ages. General observations from the study: TCR beta diversity correlated strongly with naive T cell percentage. As age increased, TCR beta diversity per million T cells fell in a roughly linear fashion.

The sample taken for sequencing was blood. The sequence came from a woman in her 30s in good health. The V gene is TRBV10-3, the J gene TRBJ2-1, with 9 positions matching TRBD2. CDR3: CAISASGNYNEQFF. CDR3 DNA sequence: TGTGCCATCAGTGCTAGCGGGAACTACAATGAGCAGTTCTTC.